A single sample is the source of the 31 T cell receptor beta chains below, sequenced in a study of T cell repertoires in cytomegalovirus infection. These TCRs are of unknown antigen specificity. TCRdb re-analysed the reads in MiXCR, keeping a single row per CDR3 protein. The repertoire has hundreds of thousands of distinct CDR3 sequences, about 44% of them found once; the top ten carry about 41%. Sample: cultured PBMCs, taken from culture after CMV antigen stimulation. These receptors came from a human donor in good health (CMV status not recorded). Some clones in this sample may be carry-over from other donors' samples.

This clonotype has more than one count but fewer than ten. The V and J genes are TRBV19 and TRBJ2-3, with TRBD2 matching 10 bases. CDR3 size: 15 residues. The junction had 8 bases not matched to a gene; V was cut back by 6 bases and J by 5 bases. The V gene's germline CDR1 is LNHDA and CDR2 SQIVND (reference sequence). The CDR3 region has the DNA TGTGCCAGTAGCTGGCTAGCGGGAGTGGAAGATACGCAGTATTTT. As protein: CASSWLAGVEDTQYF.

This clonotype was seen a few times. The gene calls are TRBV7-2 and TRBJ2-1; D unresolved. The V end was cut by 6 bases, the J end by 8 bases, with 8 bases between. The CDR3 runs to 11 residues. The germline V gene encodes CDR1 SGHTA and CDR2 FQGNSA. CDR3 residues: CASSVLDEQFF. CDR3 coding DNA: TGTGCCAGCAGTGTCTTGGATGAGCAGTTCTTC.

The chain uses TRBV12-3 or TRBV12-4 and TRBJ2-7; 8 nucleotides line up with TRBD2. V lost 6 bases and J lost 1; bases outside the gene matches: 11. The CDR3 runs to 16 residues. The CDR3 is CASRPASGRGSYEQYF. In nucleotides, the CDR3 is TGTGCCAGCAGGCCGGCGAGCGGGAGAGGGTCCTACGAGCAGTACTTC.

J is TRBJ1-1 and V is TRBV7-2, with 9 bases fitting TRBD1. The germline V gene encodes CDR1 SGHTA and CDR2 FQGNSA. CDR3 length: 14 amino acids. The junction had 6 bases not matched to a gene; V was cut back by 5 bases and J by 5 bases. This CDR3 reads CASSQQGAFTEAFF. CDR3 coding DNA: TGTGCCAGCAGCCAACAGGGGGCGTTTACTGAAGCTTTCTTT.

This clonotype was seen only once. V and J are TRBV4-1 and TRBJ2-7; tentatively, D is TRBD1 or TRBD2 (5 bases each). Trimming shortened V by 4 bases and J by 6 bases, and 13 bases separated the two germline ends. Germline V gene data show CDR1 as MGHRA and CDR2 as YSYEKL. The length of the CDR3 is 13 residues. The CDR3 DNA sequence: TGCGCCAGCAGCCGTGGGGCAGGGAGCGAGCAGTACTTC. This sequence encodes CASSRGAGSEQYF.

This clonotype was found a few times. The J gene is TRBJ2-1, the V gene TRBV7-2; possible D gene TRBD1, 5 bases. This CDR3 region has 14 residues. Germline V gives CDR1 SGHTA, CDR2 FQGNSA. Between the trimmed V and J ends, which lost 1 base and 6 bases, there was a span of 10 bases. CDR3 DNA: TGTGCCAGCAGCTTAGGGGGCCCAGGCAATGAGCAGTTCTTC. Encoded protein: CASSLGGPGNEQFF.

This clonotype was counted between two and nine times. This rearrangement joins TRBV7-2 to TRBJ2-7, with 9 bases identical to TRBD1. J lost 6 bases, V lost 4 bases, and 4 bases had no gene match. From germline, CDR1 is SGHTA and CDR2 FQGNSA. The CDR3 has 13 amino acids. The CDR3 here is CASSSRTGAEQYF. CDR3 DNA: TGTGCCAGCAGCTCTCGGACAGGGGCCGAGCAGTACTTC. Drawing the rest from reference TRBV7-2 and TRBJ2-7, the complete variable domain is GAGVSQSPSNKVTEKGKDVELRCDPISGHTALYWYRQSLGQGLEFLIYFQGNSAPDKSGLPSDRFSAERTGGSVSTLTIQRTQQEDSAVYLCASSSRTGAEQYFGPGTRLTVT.

J is TRBJ2-1 and V is TRBV19; perhaps TRBD1 as D (6 bases). The germline V gene has CDR1 LNHDA and CDR2 SQIVND (reference sequence). This CDR3 is 15 amino acids long. Deletions cut 6 bases from V and 0 bases from J, with 12 bases between. The CDR3 spells CASRVRGVSYNEQFF. The CDR3 DNA reads as TGTGCCAGTAGGGTCAGGGGCGTCTCCTACAATGAGCAGTTCTTC.

The rearrangement uses TRBV19 and TRBJ1-2; 7 bases line up with TRBD1. In germline, CDR1 is LNHDA, CDR2 SQIVND (reference sequence). With 5 bases clipped from V and 2 bases from J, the junction kept 5 bases outside the gene matches. The CDR3 covers 14 residues. The CDR3 region is CASSATDRNYGYTF. DNA for the CDR3: TGTGCCAGTAGTGCTACGGACAGGAACTATGGCTACACCTTC.

The chain links TRBV7-6 to TRBJ2-5; D call uncertain. Trimming cost V 7 bases and J 2 bases, with 14 bases left between them. In germline, CDR1 is SGHVS, CDR2 FNYEAQ. The CDR3 is 14 amino acids. In DNA, the CDR3 is TGTGCCAGCACATCCTCGGTGATACAAGAGACCCAGTACTTC. Protein product: CASTSSVIQETQYF.

The CDR3 region has the DNA TGTGCCAGCAGTTTCAGCCTAGCGGGAAGTCGGGGCACAGATACGCAGTATTTT. This gives the protein CASSFSLAGSRGTDTQYF. The V call is TRBV12-3 or TRBV12-4, the J call TRBJ2-3; 9 bases are a match to TRBD2. V lost 3 bases and J lost 1; bases outside the gene matches: 11. The CDR3 spans 18 residues.

This clonotype was picked up a small number of times. The chain recombines TRBV7-2 with TRBJ2-2, with D tentatively TRBD1 or TRBD2 (5 bases each). The ends were cut back, 1 base at V and 12 bases at J, with 18 bases in the middle. Germline V gives CDR1 SGHTA, CDR2 FQGNSA. The length of the CDR3 is 15 residues. The DNA of the CDR3 is TGTGCCAGCAGCTTAGACTGGGGACGGGGTGGGAAGCTGTTTTTT. Protein: CASSLDWGRGGKLFF.

The J gene is TRBJ1-2, the V gene TRBV7-8, with D unclear. The ends were cut back, 3 bases at V and 4 bases at J, with 6 bases in the middle. The CDR3 has 12 amino acids. Germline assignment: CDR1 SGHVS and CDR2 FQNEAQ. The CDR3 sequence: CASSLYSYGYTF. CDR3 sequence (DNA): TGTGCCAGCAGCTTGTACAGCTATGGCTACACCTTC.

The chain combines TRBV11-2 with TRBJ1-1; D gene uncertain. The ends were cut back, 5 bases at V and 0 bases at J, with 16 bases in the middle. The CDR3 contains 16 residues. Per the germline V gene, CDR1 is SGHAT and CDR2 is FQNNGV. The chain's CDR3 is CASSLSIDPMNTEAFF. In DNA, the CDR3 is TGTGCCAGCAGCCTCTCGATTGACCCCATGAACACTGAAGCTTTCTTT.

This chain joins TRBV12-3 or TRBV12-4 and TRBJ2-7; 9 nucleotides line up with TRBD2. The ends lost 5 bases at V and 1 base at J; junction bases unmatched: 9. The CDR3 runs 16 residues. The CDR3 reads CASSPPMAGGSYEQYF. CDR3 coding DNA: TGTGCCAGCAGTCCACCAATGGCGGGAGGGTCCTACGAGCAGTACTTC.

J is TRBJ1-6 and V is TRBV23-1; 8 positions match TRBD1. TRBV23-1 is an ORF for which the function is uncertain. This CDR3 has 17 amino acids. V trimming: 5 bases; J trimming: 5 bases; junction bases outside the gene matches: 11. The CDR3 is CASSSRTGQGNNSPLHF. CDR3 sequence (DNA): TGCGCCAGCAGTTCGCGGACAGGGCAGGGGAATAATTCACCCCTCCACTTT.

The genes are TRBV11-1 and TRBJ2-3; the match to TRBD2 covers 8 bases. Germline V gene lookup returns CDR1 SGHAT and CDR2 FQDESV (reference sequence). The CDR3 is 15 residues long. The V and J ends lost 5 bases and 8 bases, in that order; junction bases with no gene match: 12. Here the CDR3 DNA reads TGTGCCAGCAGCCGCGCGGGGGGTTTTGAGGGTACGCAGTATTTT. This codes for CASSRAGGFEGTQYF.

The table lists this clonotype with a few counts. The gene calls are TRBV7-9 and TRBJ1-6; 7 bases are a match to TRBD1. V shed 2 bases, J shed 6 bases, and the junction held 4 bases outside the gene matches. CDR3 size: 15 residues. Germline lookup yields CDR1 SEHNR and CDR2 FQNEAQ (reference sequence). CDR3 residues: CASSLRDSGNSPLHF. CDR3 coding DNA: TGTGCCAGCAGCTTAAGGGACAGCGGTAATTCACCCCTCCACTTT.

The chain is built from TRBV19 and TRBJ2-5, with TRBD1 as a possible D gene (6 bases). Deletions cut 1 base from V and 5 bases from J, with 20 bases between. Germline V gene sequence: CDR1 LNHDA, CDR2 SQIVND (reference sequence). The CDR3 totals 17 residues. CDR3 sequence reads: CASSIVTTTGAGETQYF. The CDR3 coding sequence is TGTGCCAGTAGTATAGTTACCACGACAGGCGCAGGGGAGACCCAGTACTTC.

This chain connects TRBV7-8 to TRBJ1-1; tentatively, D is TRBD1 (6 bases). The CDR3 sequence is 15 residues long. Germline V gives CDR1 SGHVS, CDR2 FQNEAQ. Trimming left V 5 bases short and J 0 bases short, with 13 bases between. CDR3 region: CASSLRGGLNTEAFF. In nucleotides, the CDR3 is TGTGCCAGCAGCCTCCGGGGGGGGCTGAACACTGAAGCTTTCTTT.

J is TRBJ2-1 and V is TRBV6-5; 12 nucleotides match TRBD2. The CDR3 is made up of 20 amino acids. V lost 6 bases to trimming and J lost 4 bases; unmatched junction nucleotides: 19. Germline V gives CDR1 MNHEY, CDR2 SVGAGI. The CDR3 region has the DNA TGTGCCAGCAGAGACAGCGGGGGGCCTAGCGGGAGGGGGGTATACAATGAGCAGTTCTTC. Residues: CASRDSGGPSGRGVYNEQFF.

As concerns this clonotype: The junction differs from germline at one of its ends, possibly a read error. The genes are TRBV15 and TRBJ1-1; the D gene is possibly TRBD1 (5 bases). This CDR3 is built from 12 residues. Per germline, CDR1 LNHNV and CDR2 YYDKDF (reference sequence). Here the CDR3 reads CATSGDSFEAFF. The CDR3 region has the DNA TGTGCCACCAGCGGAGACAGTTTTGAAGCTTTCTTT. The variable domain in full, with the rest retrieved from reference TRBV15 and TRBJ1-1, is DAMVIQNPRYQVTQFGKPVTLSCSQTLNHNVMYWYQQKSSQAPKLLFHYYDKDFNNEADTPDNFQSRRPNTSFCFLDIRSPGLGDTAMYLCATSGDSFEAFFGQGTRLTVV.

This clonotype has at least ten counts. The chain links TRBV7-6 to TRBJ2-3; a weak D match, TRBD2 (5 bases). This CDR3 region has 17 residues. Germline V gene sequence: CDR1 SGHVS, CDR2 FNYEAQ. Between the trimmed V and J ends, which lost 3 bases and 6 bases, there was a span of 22 bases. The CDR3 loop reads CASSFLLTGSERDTQYF. The CDR3 bases are TGTGCCAGCAGCTTTCTATTAACGGGATCGGAGAGGGATACGCAGTATTTT. The variable domain in full, completed from reference TRBV7-6 and TRBJ2-3, reads GAGVSQSPRYKVTKRGQDVALRCDPISGHVSLYWYRQALGQGPEFLTYFNYEAQQDKSGLPNDRFSAERPEGSISTLTIQRTEQRDSAMYRCASSFLLTGSERDTQYFGPGTRLTVL.

This clonotype was seen a few times. The chain employs TRBV27 and TRBJ1-2; unclear D gene. The CDR3 contains 13 residues. Germline-derived CDR1 and CDR2 are MNHEY and SMNVEV (reference sequence). V lost 0 bases to trimming and J lost 6 bases, with 8 bases between them. CDR3 sequence reads: CASSLSGSDGYTF. CDR3 in DNA: TGTGCCAGCAGTTTATCAGGGAGTGATGGCTACACCTTC.

This clonotype was counted only a few times. The chain employs TRBV7-8 and TRBJ1-5; no firm D call. The CDR3 covers 16 residues. Trimming shortened V by 2 bases and J by 0 bases, and 11 bases separated the two germline ends. CDR1 and CDR2 from the germline V gene are SGHVS and FQNEAQ. CDR3 coding DNA: TGTGCCAGCAGCTTATTTGCAGAATATAGCAATCAGCCCCAGCATTTT. Translation: CASSLFAEYSNQPQHF.

The CDR3 bases are TGTGCCAGTAGCCCACGAAGGTGGGGAACAGATACGCAGTATTTT. Its protein product is CASSPRRWGTDTQYF. The V call is TRBV19, the J call TRBJ2-3, with unresolved D. V was pared by 6 bases and J by 3 bases, with 16 bases between. The CDR3 runs to 15 residues. Germline-derived CDR1 and CDR2 are LNHDA and SQIVND (reference sequence).

The gene calls are TRBV2 and TRBJ1-2; no reliable D call. Germline assignment: CDR1 SNHLY and CDR2 FYNNEI. Trimming pared 4 bases from V and 7 bases from J, leaving 7 bases between. This CDR3 spans 11 amino acids. CDR3 loop: CASSAGPGYTF. For the CDR3, the DNA is TGTGCCAGCAGTGCGGGTCCTGGCTACACCTTC.

This clonotype was detected only a few times. This chain joins TRBV6-2 or TRBV6-3 and TRBJ2-1; TRBD2 matches at 12 bases. The V and J ends lost 2 bases and 0 bases, in that order; junction bases with no gene match: 11. Germline assignment: CDR1 MNHEY and CDR2 SVGEGT. This CDR3 has 20 residues. The CDR3 loop reads CASSYTTGTSGLSSYNEQFF. CDR3 bases: TGTGCCAGCAGTTACACCACCGGGACTAGCGGGCTATCCTCCTACAATGAGCAGTTCTTC.

The chain has TRBV7-8 and TRBJ1-2, with D possibly TRBD1 on 6 matching bases. The CDR3 loop spans 15 amino acids. The germline V and J ends were trimmed by 3 bases and 8 bases, with 19 bases remaining between them. The germline CDR1 and CDR2 sequences are SGHVS and FQNEAQ. The CDR3 here is CASSFRRSGVLGYTF. DNA of the CDR3: TGTGCCAGCAGCTTTAGAAGGTCAGGGGTGCTCGGCTACACCTTC. The whole variable domain, remainder taken from reference TRBV7-8 and TRBJ1-2, is GAGVSQSPRYKVAKRGQDVALRCDPISGHVSLFWYQQALGQGPEFLTYFQNEAQLDKSGLPSDRFFAERPEGSVSTLKIQRTQQEDSAVYLCASSFRRSGVLGYTFGSGTRLTVV.

The chain has TRBV7-2 and TRBJ2-3, with 13 nucleotides matching TRBD2. The length of the CDR3 is 15 residues. Germline V gene data show CDR1 as SGHTA and CDR2 as FQGNSA. V shed 6 bases, J shed 4 bases, and the junction held 4 bases outside the gene matches. The DNA for the CDR3 is TGTGCCAGCAGTCGACTAGCGGGGGGCCCAGATACGCAGTATTTT. Its protein is CASSRLAGGPDTQYF.

V usage is TRBV5-4 and J usage is TRBJ2-2; tentatively, D is TRBD1 (5 bases). This CDR3 comprises 13 residues. The germline V gene has CDR1 SGHNT and CDR2 YYREEE (reference sequence). The V end lost 4 bases, the J end lost 5 bases, and 9 bases lay between the germline ends. CDR3 residues: CASSKDRTGELFF. CDR3 DNA sequence: TGTGCCAGCAGCAAAGACAGAACCGGGGAGCTGTTTTTT.